Listed below are T cell receptor beta chains from one sample, sequenced in a study of graft-versus-host responses after intestinal transplantation. TCRdb keeps only in-frame clones here, not all; method: immunoSEQ multiplex PCR. Found here are 80,000 to 100,000 clones, approximately 87% of them singletons; the top ten hold 0.11%. No cognate antigen is known for these TCRs. The sample consisted of unstimulated CD4+ T cells sorted from spleen or lymph node cells, taken before intestinal transplant. The receptor set was obtained from a human donor who received an intestinal transplant. CDR3s include the opening cysteine and the closing phenylalanine or tryptophan. D genes are given only for firm matches.

TRBJ1-6 TRBV10-1 TRBD1 CASGDRNSPLHF
TRBJ1-6 TRBV9 TRBD1 CASSLTTGEESPLHF
TRBJ1-5 TRBV14 NA CASSQSGPGQPQHF
TRBJ1-4 TRBV2 TRBD1 CASSMTGTNEKLFF
TRBJ2-7 TRBV4-1 NA CASSQDTNRDEQYF
TRBJ2-2 TRBV9 NA CASSVLPGGGNGELFF
TRBJ1-2 TRBV6-5 NA CASSFSRDRGGYGYTF
TRBJ1-4 TRBV5-4 NA CASSTRVAGVAGLNEKLFF
TRBJ1-3 TRBV5-4 NA CASSLVGGGSGNTIYF
TRBJ1-6 TRBV6-1 TRBD1 CASSATGTGGYSYNSPLHF
TRBJ2-3 TRBV7-2 NA CASSSRGSDTQYF
TRBJ1-1 TRBV2 TRBD1 CASSEWQGAEAFF
TRBJ2-3 TRBV4-2 TRBD2 CASSPPGQTGGDTQYF
TRBJ1-5 TRBV19 NA CASTGGGSRNQPQHF
TRBJ2-3 TRBV5-6 NA CASSSQGTDTQYF
TRBJ2-1 TRBV2 TRBD2 CASSPGTSSYNEQFF
TRBJ2-1 TRBV6-5 TRBD2 CASSETSGGPIEQFF
TRBJ2-1 TRBV9 TRBD1 CASSVVGTGAVNEQFF
TRBJ1-6 TRBV27 NA CASSLGGRSPLHF
TRBJ2-2 TRBV18 NA CASSPLTGRETGELFF
TRBJ2-1 TRBV5-1 NA CASSGSSYNEQFF
TRBJ1-1 TRBV6-6 NA CASKPRQGGNTEAFF
TRBJ2-3 TRBV7-2 NA CASRRDSSDTQYF
TRBJ1-2 TRBV6-5 NA CASSQGHRSGYTF
TRBJ1-2 TRBV12-5 NA CASGLPPTGGYTF
TRBJ2-2 TRBV11-3 TRBD1 CASRGTGGSGELFF
TRBJ2-6 TRBV2 NA CASSEVRVRDNVLTF
TRBJ2-1 TRBV7-2 NA CASSFGGLNYNEQFF
TRBJ1-2 TRBV19 NA CASSKWPPGGYTF
TRBJ1-6 TRBV18 TRBD1 CASSAQPGTGESPLHF
TRBJ1-1 TRBV5-6 NA CASSLRETEAFF
TRBJ2-3 TRBV11-2 TRBD2 CASSLVGSGANTDTQYF
TRBJ2-1 TRBV9 TRBD1 CASSVVGQGVNEQFF
TRBJ1-5 TRBV7-9 NA CASSLAGGANQPQHF
TRBJ2-5 TRBV2 TRBD1 CASSKRGTAQQETQYF
TRBJ2-5 TRBV4-2 TRBD2 CASSRSLASGVPQETQYF
TRBJ1-1 TRBV6-5 NA CASSYSLVTEAFF
TRBJ1-5 TRBV6-1 TRBD1 CASSETPGGFYGNQPQHF
TRBJ1-1 TRBV19 TRBD1 CASSRQGAQGERNTEAFF
TRBJ1-1 TRBV5-1 NA CASSSGGAEAFF
TRBJ1-1 TRBV6-6 NA CASSYRSARDTEAFF
TRBJ1-3 TRBV7-9 NA CASSPVVTGNTIYF
TRBJ2-7 TRBV12-5 NA CASGRGEDYEQYF
TRBJ1-1 TRBV19 NA CASKTGSQEAFF
TRBJ2-1 TRBV7-2 TRBD2 CASSLGTSGYNEQFF
TRBJ1-1 TRBV5-5 NA CASSFLTPDSTEAFF
TRBJ2-5 TRBV11-2 TRBD2 CASSFTTGGWGQETQYF
TRBJ2-7 TRBV27 NA CASSLSRGSYEQYF